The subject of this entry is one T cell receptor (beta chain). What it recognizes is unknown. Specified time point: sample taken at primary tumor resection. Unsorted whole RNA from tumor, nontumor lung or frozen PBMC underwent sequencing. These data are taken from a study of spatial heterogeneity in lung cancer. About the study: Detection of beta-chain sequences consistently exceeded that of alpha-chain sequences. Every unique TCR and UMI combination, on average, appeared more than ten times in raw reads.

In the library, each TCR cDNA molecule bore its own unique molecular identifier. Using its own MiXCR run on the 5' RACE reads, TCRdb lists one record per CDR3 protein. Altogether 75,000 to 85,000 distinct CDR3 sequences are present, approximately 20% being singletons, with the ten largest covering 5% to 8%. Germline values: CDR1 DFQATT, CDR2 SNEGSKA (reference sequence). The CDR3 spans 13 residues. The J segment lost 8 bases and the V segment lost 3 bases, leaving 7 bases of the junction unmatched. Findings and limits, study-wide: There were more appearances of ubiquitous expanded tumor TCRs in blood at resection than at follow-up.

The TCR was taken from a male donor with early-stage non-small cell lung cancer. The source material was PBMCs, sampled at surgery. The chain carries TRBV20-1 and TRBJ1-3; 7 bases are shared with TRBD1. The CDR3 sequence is CSASRQGRDTIYF. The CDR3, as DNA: TGCAGTGCTAGTCGACAGGGACGGGACACCATATATTTT.